A selection of T cell receptor beta chains follows, all from one sample in a study of metastatic and nonmetastatic thyroid tumors. TCRdb called clones again from the PCR reads with MiXCR. Among about 19,000 clones listed, around 17% were seen once. What was sequenced was blood. These receptors originate from a male donor with papillary thyroid cancer or a benign thyroid nodule (not recorded which). Some clones in this sample may be carry-over from other donors' samples. Both conserved end residues are part of each CDR3. The D gene is left open where the match is weak. Rows give clone size only sometimes, using once, few, many, or a class for an expanded clone.

size: many
D: TRBD2
J: TRBJ2-1
V: TRBV11-2
DNA: TGTGCCAGCAGCTTAGAGCCTAGCGGATACAATGAGCAGTTCTTC
CDR3: CASSLEPSGYNEQFF

size: many
D: .
J: TRBJ1-1
V: TRBV5-8
DNA: TGTGCCAGCAGCCCTCGTGGAGGGACGAACACTGAAGCTTTCTTT
CDR3: CASSPRGGTNTEAFF

size: many
D: .
J: TRBJ2-7
V: TRBV20-1
DNA: TGCAGTGCCCTGAGGGGCGGGACAGCGGACTACGAGCAGTACTTC
CDR3: CSALRGGTADYEQYF

size: medium-sized
D: TRBD2
J: TRBJ2-2
V: TRBV7-8
DNA: TGTGCCAGCAGCTCCAATAAAAGGACTAGCGGGACAGACACCGGGGAGCTGTTTTTT
CDR3: CASSSNKRTSGTDTGELFF

size: many
D: .
J: TRBJ1-6
V: TRBV7-6
DNA: TGTGCCAGCAGCCCCGGGTGGGACTATAATTCACCCCTCCACTTT
CDR3: CASSPGWDYNSPLHF

size: many
D: .
J: TRBJ2-6
V: TRBV7-3
DNA: TGTGCCAGCAGCTTAACCAGAGTTTCTGGGGCCAACGTCCTGACTTTC
CDR3: CASSLTRVSGANVLTF

size: many
D: .
J: TRBJ1-1
V: TRBV20-1
DNA: TGCAGTGCTATGGAGGTGGGGAACACTGAAGCTTTCTTT
CDR3: CSAMEVGNTEAFF

size: many
D: .
J: TRBJ1-5
V: TRBV7-2
DNA: TGTGCCAGCAGCTTAAGTTTGGACAGCTATAGCAATCAGCCCCAGCATTTT
CDR3: CASSLSLDSYSNQPQHF

size: many
D: .
J: TRBJ1-1
V: TRBV5-4
DNA: TGTGCCAGCAGCTTATTAAACAGGGATAGTGAAGCTTTCTTT
CDR3: CASSLLNRDSEAFF

size: many
D: .
J: TRBJ2-1
V: TRBV5-4
DNA: TGTGCCAGCAGCTTTGGGGCCGGGACATCCCACTCCTACAATGAGCAGTTCTTC
CDR3: CASSFGAGTSHSYNEQFF

size: many
D: TRBD1
J: TRBJ2-6
V: TRBV18
DNA: TGTGCCAGCTCCCAGGGACAGGGGGCATCAGGGGCCAACGTCCTGACTTTC
CDR3: CASSQGQGASGANVLTF

size: .
D: TRBD2
J: TRBJ2-3
V: TRBV4-1
DNA: TGCGCCAGCAGCCCTAGGGCTAGCGGTCACGGGAATGCTGATACGCAGTATTTT
CDR3: CASSPRASGHGNADTQYF

size: many
D: .
J: TRBJ2-7
V: TRBV20-1
DNA: TGCAGTGCTAGTGACGGGTTCGAGCAGTACTTC
CDR3: CSASDGFEQYF

size: few
D: TRBD2
J: TRBJ2-3
V: TRBV27
DNA: TGTGCCAGCTCGCTAGCGGGAGGGATCACAGATACGCAGTATTTT
CDR3: CASSLAGGITDTQYF

size: medium-sized
D: TRBD2
J: TRBJ2-3
V: TRBV15
DNA: TGTGCCACCAGCAAGCAGCGGGAGGGCCCAGATACGCAGTATTTT
CDR3: CATSKQREGPDTQYF

size: many
D: TRBD2
J: TRBJ2-7
V: TRBV11-2
DNA: TGTGCCAGCAGCTTAGAGAGGCGGGAGTACTACGAGCAGTACTTC
CDR3: CASSLERREYYEQYF

size: many
D: .
J: TRBJ2-6
V: TRBV7-8
DNA: TGTGCCAGCAGCTTTAATCTGGGGGCAAGCTCTGGGGCCAACGTCCTGACTTTC
CDR3: CASSFNLGASSGANVLTF

size: .
D: TRBD2
J: TRBJ2-1
V: TRBV5-1
DNA: TGCGCCAGCAGCTTGGGACTAGCGGGAGGCAATGAGCAGTTCTTC
CDR3: CASSLGLAGGNEQFF

size: many
D: TRBD1
J: TRBJ1-2
V: TRBV28
DNA: TGTGCCAGCAGTTTTTCTGCAGGGGGCGATGGCTACACCTTC
CDR3: CASSFSAGGDGYTF

size: many
D: TRBD2
J: TRBJ2-3
V: TRBV4-2
DNA: TGTGCCAGCAGCCACGGACTAGCGGGAGCTTATACGCAGTATTTT
CDR3: CASSHGLAGAYTQYF

size: many
D: .
J: TRBJ2-1
V: TRBV27
DNA: TGTGCCAGCAGTCCCTTCCTAGCTAGGGGTGGGTTCAATGAGCAGTTCTTC
CDR3: CASSPFLARGGFNEQFF

size: many
D: .
J: TRBJ2-7
V: TRBV7-8
DNA: TGTGCCAGCAGCTTAGCGCATCAAGGTACCTACGAGCAGTACTTC
CDR3: CASSLAHQGTYEQYF

size: many
D: .
J: TRBJ2-1
V: TRBV7-3
DNA: TGTGCCAGCAGCCCGTTTTTGGGTTACAATGAGCAGTTCTTC
CDR3: CASSPFLGYNEQFF

size: many
D: .
J: TRBJ2-1
V: TRBV27
DNA: TGTGCCAGCAGTTTTGGTGTATTCAATGAGCAGTTCTTC
CDR3: CASSFGVFNEQFF

size: many
D: .
J: TRBJ2-2
V: TRBV7-3
DNA: TGTGCCAGCACCAGTACCGGGGAGCTGTTTTTT
CDR3: CASTSTGELFF

size: many
D: .
J: TRBJ2-3
V: TRBV12-3/TRBV12-4
DNA: TGTGCCAGCAGTATCGCCACAGATACGCAGTATTTT
CDR3: CASSIATDTQYF

size: .
D: .
J: TRBJ1-3
V: TRBV7-3
DNA: TGTGCCATCAGCCTCGCCCTGGTAGCCGACACCATATATTTT
CDR3: CAISLALVADTIYF

size: many
D: TRBD2
J: TRBJ2-2
V: TRBV4-2
DNA: TGTGCCAGCAGCCAGGGGACTAGCGGCAAAGACACCGGGGAGCTGTTTTTT
CDR3: CASSQGTSGKDTGELFF

size: .
D: .
J: TRBJ2-7
V: TRBV12-3/TRBV12-4
DNA: TGTGCCAGCAGTTTTACACAGGATTGGACCAGGGAGCAGTACTTC
CDR3: CASSFTQDWTREQYF

size: medium-sized
D: .
J: TRBJ1-3
V: TRBV28
DNA: TGTGCCAGCAGGCCAAACAGCTCTGGAAACACCATATATTTT
CDR3: CASRPNSSGNTIYF

size: many
D: TRBD1
J: TRBJ2-1
V: TRBV12-3/TRBV12-4
DNA: TGTGCCAGCAGTCCGGGGACAGCCTACAATGAGCAGTTCTTC
CDR3: CASSPGTAYNEQFF

size: many
D: .
J: TRBJ2-1
V: TRBV7-7
DNA: TGTGCTAGCAGCTTAGGGACTTCTTACAATGAGCAGTTCTTC
CDR3: CASSLGTSYNEQFF

size: many
D: TRBD1
J: TRBJ2-1
V: TRBV18
DNA: TGTGCCACCGGACAGGGGGCCTACAATGAGCAGTTCTTC
CDR3: CATGQGAYNEQFF